Listed below are T cell receptor beta chains from one sample, sequenced in a study of metastatic and nonmetastatic thyroid tumors. TCRdb re-called clones via MiXCR from the PCR reads. The sample consists of 6,000 or so clones, approximately 30% of them appearing once. The specimen was adjacent normal tissue. Receptors originate from a female donor with papillary thyroid cancer or a benign thyroid nodule (not recorded which). Some clones in this sample may be carry-over from other donors' samples. Both conserved end residues are part of each CDR3. A D gene is named only where the DNA matches it firmly. Size tells how often a clone was seen (once, few, many) or the class of an expanded clone, and some rows leave it out.

size: many
V: TRBV5-4
J: TRBJ2-7
D: TRBD2
CDR3: CASSWGELAGDGSYEQYF
DNA: TGTGCCAGCAGCTGGGGGGAACTAGCGGGAGACGGCTCCTACGAGCAGTACTTC

size: NA
V: TRBV28
J: TRBJ2-7
D: NA
CDR3: CASTLGAGRFGEQYF
DNA: TGTGCCAGCACCTTGGGAGCTGGGAGATTCGGTGAGCAGTACTTC

size: few
V: TRBV28
J: TRBJ1-6
D: TRBD1
CDR3: CASSLWSGQNSPLHF
DNA: TGTGCCAGCAGTTTATGGTCGGGACAGAATTCACCCCTCCACTTT

size: NA
V: TRBV9
J: TRBJ1-2
D: NA
CDR3: CASSPGTTGGYGYTF
DNA: TGTGCCAGCAGCCCGGGGACTACGGGGGGTTATGGCTACACCTTC

size: few
V: TRBV6-1
J: TRBJ2-2
D: NA
CDR3: CASSPRTANTGELFF
DNA: TGTGCCAGCAGTCCGCGGACGGCGAACACCGGGGAGCTGTTTTTT

size: once
V: TRBV9
J: TRBJ2-7
D: NA
CDR3: CASSVSSQGYEQYF
DNA: TGTGCCAGCAGCGTATCTAGCCAGGGCTACGAGCAGTACTTC

size: once
V: TRBV5-1
J: TRBJ2-7
D: TRBD2
CDR3: CASSSTSGSYEQYF
DNA: TGCGCCAGCAGCTCGACTAGCGGGAGCTACGAGCAGTACTTC

size: NA
V: TRBV6-1
J: TRBJ1-1
D: NA
CDR3: CASRRDSWNTEAFF
DNA: TGTGCCAGCAGAAGGGACTCTTGGAACACTGAAGCTTTCTTT

size: many
V: TRBV30
J: TRBJ2-3
D: TRBD2
CDR3: CAWSVRSSGRKSDTQYF
DNA: TGTGCCTGGAGTGTAAGGTCTAGCGGGAGAAAATCAGATACGCAGTATTTT

size: NA
V: TRBV6-2/TRBV6-3
J: TRBJ1-2
D: TRBD1
CDR3: CASSYGQGAYDGYTF
DNA: TGTGCCAGCAGTTACGGGCAGGGGGCGTACGATGGCTACACCTTC

size: many
V: TRBV5-4
J: TRBJ2-1
D: NA
CDR3: CASSLPSKGAWGNEQFF
DNA: TGTGCCAGCAGCTTGCCGTCAAAGGGTGCCTGGGGGAATGAGCAGTTCTTC

size: medium-sized
V: TRBV9
J: TRBJ2-3
D: NA
CDR3: CASSPWTSTDTQYF
DNA: TGTGCCAGCAGCCCGTGGACTAGCACAGATACGCAGTATTTT

size: large
V: TRBV6-4
J: TRBJ2-1
D: NA
CDR3: CASSEGYPNEQFF
DNA: TGTGCCAGCAGTGAGGGGTACCCCAATGAGCAGTTCTTC

size: NA
V: TRBV9
J: TRBJ2-7
D: TRBD2
CDR3: CASSVGLAGDPGYEQYF
DNA: TGTGCCAGCAGCGTAGGACTAGCGGGAGATCCGGGTTACGAGCAGTACTTC

size: large
V: TRBV28
J: TRBJ1-2
D: TRBD1
CDR3: CASSSGGYGYTF
DNA: TGTGCCAGCAGTTCAGGGGGCTATGGCTACACCTTC

size: NA
V: TRBV6-1
J: TRBJ2-7
D: TRBD1
CDR3: CASSLTGTGAYEQYF
DNA: TGTGCCAGCAGTCTTACCGGGACAGGGGCCTACGAGCAGTACTTC

size: medium-sized
V: TRBV20-1
J: TRBJ1-2
D: TRBD1
CDR3: CSAAGGLAISGYTF
DNA: TGCAGTGCTGCAGGGGGTTTAGCCATAAGTGGCTACACCTTC

size: few
V: TRBV9
J: TRBJ2-2
D: NA
CDR3: CASSVATTGELFF
DNA: TGTGCCAGCAGCGTAGCCACAACCGGGGAGCTGTTTTTT

size: NA
V: TRBV27
J: TRBJ2-7
D: NA
CDR3: CASSFSHTGIVSYEQYF
DNA: TGTGCCAGCAGTTTTTCTCATACAGGGATAGTATCCTACGAGCAGTACTTC

size: few
V: TRBV12-3/TRBV12-4
J: TRBJ1-2
D: NA
CDR3: CASSWRGPYGYTF
DNA: TGTGCCAGCAGTTGGCGGGGACCATATGGCTACACCTTC

size: many
V: TRBV30
J: TRBJ2-7
D: TRBD2
CDR3: CAWRPAGSYEQYF
DNA: TGTGCCTGGAGACCAGCGGGATCCTACGAGCAGTACTTC

size: NA
V: TRBV6-1
J: TRBJ2-7
D: NA
CDR3: CASSRTASLGYEQYF
DNA: TGTGCCAGCAGCCGGACAGCGAGTTTAGGCTACGAGCAGTACTTC

size: few
V: TRBV19
J: TRBJ2-1
D: NA
CDR3: CASSIQRVRPNEQFF
DNA: TGTGCCAGTAGTATTCAGCGGGTGCGTCCAAATGAGCAGTTCTTC

size: few
V: TRBV6-1
J: TRBJ1-2
D: TRBD1
CDR3: CASTKGDRVGYTF
DNA: TGTGCCAGCACCAAAGGGGACAGGGTTGGCTACACCTTC

size: many
V: TRBV6-1
J: TRBJ1-2
D: NA
CDR3: CASSPGANYGYTF
DNA: TGTGCCAGCAGTCCAGGAGCTAACTATGGCTACACCTTC

size: NA
V: TRBV11-2
J: TRBJ2-2
D: NA
CDR3: CASSFRGSNTGELFF
DNA: TGTGCCAGCAGCTTTCGGGGGTCGAACACCGGGGAGCTGTTTTTT

size: NA
V: TRBV5-1
J: TRBJ2-7
D: NA
CDR3: CASSPGGPLSYEQYF
DNA: TGCGCCAGCAGTCCTGGAGGACCTCTATCCTACGAGCAGTACTTC

size: medium-sized
V: TRBV12-5
J: TRBJ2-1
D: NA
CDR3: CASAPARGSSYNEQFF
DNA: TGTGCTAGTGCCCCAGCCCGGGGTAGCTCCTACAATGAGCAGTTCTTC

size: few
V: TRBV24-1
J: TRBJ2-5
D: TRBD1
CDR3: CATSEGGQLGETQYF
DNA: TGTGCCACCAGTGAAGGGGGACAGTTGGGGGAGACCCAGTACTTC

size: few
V: TRBV6-1
J: TRBJ2-7
D: NA
CDR3: CASSEWGNGEQYF
DNA: TGTGCCAGCAGTGAATGGGGGAACGGTGAGCAGTACTTC

size: many
V: TRBV18
J: TRBJ2-1
D: TRBD1
CDR3: CASSPTGGSGNEQFF
DNA: TGTGCCAGCTCCCCGACAGGGGGATCCGGCAATGAGCAGTTCTTC

size: NA
V: TRBV6-2/TRBV6-3
J: TRBJ2-5
D: NA
CDR3: CASSYSIWTQYF
DNA: TGTGCCAGCAGTTACTCGATCTGGACCCAGTACTTC

size: medium-sized
V: TRBV11-3
J: TRBJ2-1
D: TRBD1
CDR3: CASSQGQGAGNEQFF
DNA: TGTGCCAGCAGCCAGGGACAGGGGGCGGGCAATGAGCAGTTCTTC

size: few
V: TRBV6-1
J: TRBJ1-2
D: NA
CDR3: CASSKPGAFPHGYTF
DNA: TGTGCCAGCAGTAAACCAGGGGCCTTCCCTCATGGCTACACCTTC

size: few
V: TRBV19
J: TRBJ1-1
D: TRBD1
CDR3: CASSQGTGVRTEAFF
DNA: TGTGCCAGTAGTCAAGGGACAGGGGTGAGAACTGAAGCTTTCTTT

size: few
V: TRBV19
J: TRBJ2-3
D: NA
CDR3: CASSMSQDSTDTQYF
DNA: TGTGCCAGTAGTATGAGTCAGGACAGCACAGATACGCAGTATTTT

size: NA
V: TRBV20-1
J: TRBJ2-7
D: NA
CDR3: CSAISAHEQYF
DNA: TGCAGTGCTATATCTGCCCACGAGCAGTACTTC

size: medium-sized
V: TRBV7-2
J: TRBJ2-1
D: TRBD2
CDR3: CASSLGLAPYNEQFF
DNA: TGTGCCAGCAGCTTAGGACTAGCTCCCTACAATGAGCAGTTCTTC

size: NA
V: TRBV20-1
J: TRBJ2-1
D: TRBD1
CDR3: CSARDLAGTGRNEQFF
DNA: TGCAGTGCTAGAGATCTCGCCGGGACAGGGAGGAATGAGCAGTTCTTC

size: few
V: TRBV19
J: TRBJ1-4
D: NA
CDR3: CASSKRTINEKLFF
DNA: TGTGCCAGTAGTAAACGGACCATTAATGAAAAACTGTTTTTT

size: NA
V: TRBV7-6
J: TRBJ2-5
D: NA
CDR3: CASSLGREETHYF
DNA: TGTGCCAGCAGCTTAGGTCGGGAAGAGACCCATTACTTC

size: large
V: TRBV20-1
J: TRBJ1-2
D: NA
CDR3: CSARAGIANYGYTF
DNA: TGCAGTGCTAGAGCAGGAATAGCTAACTATGGCTACACCTTC

size: medium-sized
V: TRBV2
J: TRBJ2-1
D: NA
CDR3: CASSETLGSNEQFF
DNA: TGTGCCAGCAGTGAAACTTTAGGGAGCAATGAGCAGTTCTTC

size: medium-sized
V: TRBV28
J: TRBJ1-2
D: TRBD1
CDR3: CASSVDRGRDGYTF
DNA: TGTGCCAGCAGTGTAGACAGGGGAAGGGATGGCTACACCTTC

size: many
V: TRBV4-1
J: TRBJ2-7
D: NA
CDR3: CASSHFEGSSYEQYF
DNA: TGCGCCAGCAGCCACTTTGAGGGGAGCTCCTACGAGCAGTACTTC

size: few
V: TRBV12-3/TRBV12-4
J: TRBJ1-1
D: NA
CDR3: CASSYDMGLEYTEAFF
DNA: TGTGCCAGCAGCTATGACATGGGCCTTGAGTACACTGAAGCTTTCTTT

size: few
V: TRBV28
J: TRBJ2-1
D: TRBD2
CDR3: CASSVIGRAYNELFF
DNA: TGTGCCAGCAGTGTCATCGGGAGGGCTTACAATGAGCTTTTCTTC

size: medium-sized
V: TRBV10-3
J: TRBJ2-5
D: NA
CDR3: CAISENRETQYF
DNA: TGTGCCATCAGTGAGAATCGAGAGACCCAGTACTTC